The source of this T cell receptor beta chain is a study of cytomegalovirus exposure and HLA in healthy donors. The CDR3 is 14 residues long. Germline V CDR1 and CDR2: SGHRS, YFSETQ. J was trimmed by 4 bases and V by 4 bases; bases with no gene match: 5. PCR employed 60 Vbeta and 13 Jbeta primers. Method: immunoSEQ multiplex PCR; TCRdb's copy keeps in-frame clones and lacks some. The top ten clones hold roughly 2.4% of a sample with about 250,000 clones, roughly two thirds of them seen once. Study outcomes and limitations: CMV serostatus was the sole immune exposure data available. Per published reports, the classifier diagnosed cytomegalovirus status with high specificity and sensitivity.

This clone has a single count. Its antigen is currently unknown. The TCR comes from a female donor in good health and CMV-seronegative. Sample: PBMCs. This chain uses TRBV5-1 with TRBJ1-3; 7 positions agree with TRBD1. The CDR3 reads CASSLGTDGNTIYF. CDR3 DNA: TGCGCCAGCAGCCTCGGGACAGACGGAAACACCATATATTTT.